This T cell receptor beta chain is drawn from a study of cytomegalovirus exposure and HLA in healthy donors. Findings of the study overall: It was only CMV serostatus that was available as immune exposure information.

On this clone itself: Antigen unknown.

Use of 60 Vbeta and 13 Jbeta primers characterized the PCR. Measured with immunoSEQ multiplex PCR; TCRdb has only the in-frame clones, and not every one. The table lists about 150,000 clones, more than 75% of them singletons. This TCR was recovered from a woman aged 30 to 39 in good health and CMV-seronegative. The sample was PBMCs.

This chain's CDR3 is CASSLGGGPYEQYF. CDR3 nucleotide sequence: TGTGCCAGTAGTCTGGGCGGGGGACCCTACGAGCAGTACTTC. The V gene is TRBV19, the J gene TRBJ2-7, with 7 bases that match TRBD2. The CDR3 is 14 residues long. Germline V gives CDR1 LNHDA, CDR2 SQIVND (reference sequence). Losses at the gene ends were 5 bases for V and 2 bases for J; bases not matched to a gene: 6.